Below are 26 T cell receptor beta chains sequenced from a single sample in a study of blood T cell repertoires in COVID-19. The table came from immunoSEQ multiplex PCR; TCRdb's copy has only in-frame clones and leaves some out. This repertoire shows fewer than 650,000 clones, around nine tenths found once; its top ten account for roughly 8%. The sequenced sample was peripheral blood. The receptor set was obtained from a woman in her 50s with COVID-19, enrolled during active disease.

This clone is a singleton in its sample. This CDR3 is CASSGGQGFMETQYF. CDR3 DNA: TGTGCCAGCAGCGGTGGACAGGGGTTTATGGAGACCCAGTACTTC. The V gene is TRBV6-5, the J gene TRBJ2-5; 9 nucleotides match TRBD1. After removal of 6 bases from V and 5 bases from J, the junction contained 10 bases not matched to a gene. CDR1 and CDR2 from the germline V gene are MNHEY and SVGAGI. There are 15 residues in the CDR3.

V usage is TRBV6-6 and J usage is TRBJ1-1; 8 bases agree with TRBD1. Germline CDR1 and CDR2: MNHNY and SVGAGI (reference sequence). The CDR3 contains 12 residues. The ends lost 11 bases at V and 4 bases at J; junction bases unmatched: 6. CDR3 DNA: TGTGCCGGACTTGGACAGGGCACTGAAGCTTTCTTT. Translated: CAGLGQGTEAFF.

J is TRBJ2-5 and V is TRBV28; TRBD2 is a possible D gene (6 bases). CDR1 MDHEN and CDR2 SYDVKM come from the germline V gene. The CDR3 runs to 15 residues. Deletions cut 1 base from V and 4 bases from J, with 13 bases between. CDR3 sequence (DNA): TGTGCCAGCAGTTTATCAACTAGCAGTCCAGAGACCCAGTACTTC. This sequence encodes CASSLSTSSPETQYF.

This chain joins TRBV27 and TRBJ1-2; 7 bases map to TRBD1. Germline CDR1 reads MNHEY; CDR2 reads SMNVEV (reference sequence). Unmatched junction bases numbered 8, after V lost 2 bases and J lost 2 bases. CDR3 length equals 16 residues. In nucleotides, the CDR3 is TGTGCCAGCAGTTTACAACCCGGGACAGAGAACTATGGCTACACCTTC. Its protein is CASSLQPGTENYGYTF.

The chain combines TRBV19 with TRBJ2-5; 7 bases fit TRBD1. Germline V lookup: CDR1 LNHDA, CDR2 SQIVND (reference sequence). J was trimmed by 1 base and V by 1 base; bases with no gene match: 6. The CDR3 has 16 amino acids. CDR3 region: CASSIGGQLIQETQYF. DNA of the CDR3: TGTGCCAGTAGTATAGGGGGACAGTTAATCCAAGAGACCCAGTACTTC.

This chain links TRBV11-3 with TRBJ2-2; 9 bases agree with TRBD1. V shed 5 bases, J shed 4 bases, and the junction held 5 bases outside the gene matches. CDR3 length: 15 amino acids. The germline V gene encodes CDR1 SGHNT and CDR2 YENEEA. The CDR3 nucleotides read TGTGCCAGCAGCCAGGGACAGGGCTTCACCGGGGAGCTGTTTTTT. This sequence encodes CASSQGQGFTGELFF.

CDR3 DNA sequence: TGTGCCAGCAGCTACCCCGTGGGGGGGGCGAACACCGGGGAGCTGTTTTTT. Protein: CASSYPVGGANTGELFF. The chain employs TRBV5-4 and TRBJ2-2, with 7 bases aligning to TRBD2. The germline CDR1 and CDR2 sequences are SGHNT and YYREEE (reference sequence). The CDR3 has 17 residues. V was clipped by 3 bases and J by 0 bases; unmatched bases: 8.

The CDR3 region is CASSPASQGSGGYTF. The CDR3 region has the DNA TGTGCCAGCTCACCCGCATCACAGGGGAGTGGTGGCTACACCTTC. This rearrangement joins TRBV18 to TRBJ1-2, with TRBD1 identical over 7 bases. The CDR3 has 15 residues. V shed 3 bases and J 7 bases; nucleotides not matched to a gene: 11. The germline CDR1 and CDR2 sequences are KGHSH and LQKENI.

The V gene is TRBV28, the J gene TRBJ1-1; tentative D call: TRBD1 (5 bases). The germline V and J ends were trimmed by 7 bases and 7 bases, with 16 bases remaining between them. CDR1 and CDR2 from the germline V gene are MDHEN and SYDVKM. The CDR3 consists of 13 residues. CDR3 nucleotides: TGTGCCAGCATTAGGGGTGACCTCGGTGAAGCTTTCTTT. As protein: CASIRGDLGEAFF. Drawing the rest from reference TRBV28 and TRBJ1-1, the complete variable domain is DVKVTQSSRYLVKRTGEKVFLECVQDMDHENMFWYRQDPGLGLRLIYFSYDVKMKEKGDIPEGYSVSREKKERFSLILESASTNQTSMYLCASIRGDLGEAFFGQGTRLTVV.

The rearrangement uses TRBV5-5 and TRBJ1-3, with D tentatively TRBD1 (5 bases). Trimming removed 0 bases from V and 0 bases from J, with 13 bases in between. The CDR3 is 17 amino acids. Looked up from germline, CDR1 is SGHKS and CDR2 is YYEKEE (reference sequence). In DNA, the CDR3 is TGTGCCAGCAGCTTGGTTGGAGTTCAGGGCTCTGGAAACACCATATATTTT. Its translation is CASSLVGVQGSGNTIYF.

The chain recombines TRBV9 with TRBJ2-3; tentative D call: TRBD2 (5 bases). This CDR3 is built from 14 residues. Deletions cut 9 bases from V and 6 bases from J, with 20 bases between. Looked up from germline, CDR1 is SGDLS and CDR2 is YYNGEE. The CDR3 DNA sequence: TGTGCCACCTCAAGGTCGGGGAATGTCGATACGCAGTATTTT. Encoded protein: CATSRSGNVDTQYF.

CDR3 residues: CASRQGYNSPLHF. The DNA for the CDR3 is TGTGCCAGCAGACAGGGGTATAATTCACCCCTCCACTTT. The chain carries TRBV6-5 and TRBJ1-6; 7 nucleotides match TRBD1. J was trimmed by 4 bases and V by 6 bases; bases with no gene match: 0. There are 13 residues in the CDR3. The germline V gene encodes CDR1 MNHEY and CDR2 SVGAGI.

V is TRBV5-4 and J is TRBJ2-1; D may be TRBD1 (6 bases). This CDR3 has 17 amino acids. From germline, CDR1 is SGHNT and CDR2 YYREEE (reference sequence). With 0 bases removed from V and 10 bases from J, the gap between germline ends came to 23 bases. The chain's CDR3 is CASSLGGPGPLPREQFF. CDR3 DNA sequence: TGTGCCAGCAGCTTGGGGGGGCCGGGACCGCTCCCCCGGGAGCAGTTCTTC.

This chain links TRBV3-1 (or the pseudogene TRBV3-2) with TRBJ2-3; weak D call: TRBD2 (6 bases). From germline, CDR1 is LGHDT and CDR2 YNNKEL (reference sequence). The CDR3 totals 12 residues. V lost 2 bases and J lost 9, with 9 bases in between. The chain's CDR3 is CASSQPRGTQYF. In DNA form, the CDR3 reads TGTGCCAGCAGCCAACCTCGGGGGACGCAGTATTTT.

The chain's CDR3 is CASSPRTGLLMNTEAFF. CDR3 DNA: TGCGCCAGCAGCCCCCGGACAGGGCTCCTCATGAACACTGAAGCTTTCTTT. The chain joins TRBV5-1 to TRBJ1-1; 8 nucleotides match TRBD1. Germline loops: CDR1 SGHRS, CDR2 YFSETQ. V lost 4 bases to trimming and J lost 0 bases; unmatched junction nucleotides: 11. There are 17 residues in the CDR3.

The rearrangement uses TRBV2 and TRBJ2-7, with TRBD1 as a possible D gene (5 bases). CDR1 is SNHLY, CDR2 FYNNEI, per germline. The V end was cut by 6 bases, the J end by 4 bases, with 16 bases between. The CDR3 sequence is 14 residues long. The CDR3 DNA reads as TGTGCCAGCAGGGATCATAGACAGAAATACGAGCAGTACTTC. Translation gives CASRDHRQKYEQYF.

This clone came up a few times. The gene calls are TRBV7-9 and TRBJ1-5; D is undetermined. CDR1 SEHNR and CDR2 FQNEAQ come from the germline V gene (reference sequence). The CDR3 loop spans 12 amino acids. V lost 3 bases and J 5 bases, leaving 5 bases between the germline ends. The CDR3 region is CASSLGDQPQHF. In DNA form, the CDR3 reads TGTGCCAGCAGCTTGGGCGATCAGCCCCAGCATTTT.

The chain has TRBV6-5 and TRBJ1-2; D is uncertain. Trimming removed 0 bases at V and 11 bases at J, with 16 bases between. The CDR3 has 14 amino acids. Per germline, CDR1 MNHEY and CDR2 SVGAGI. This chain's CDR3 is CASSYSAGLSGYTF. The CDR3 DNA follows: TGTGCCAGCAGTTACTCTGCAGGCCTTTCGGGGTACACCTTC.

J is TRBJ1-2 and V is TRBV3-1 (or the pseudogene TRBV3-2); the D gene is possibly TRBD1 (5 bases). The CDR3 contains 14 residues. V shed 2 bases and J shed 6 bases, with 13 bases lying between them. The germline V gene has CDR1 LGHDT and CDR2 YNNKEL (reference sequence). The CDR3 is CASSQYGEGNGYTF. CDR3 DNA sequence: TGTGCCAGCAGCCAATATGGGGAGGGGAATGGCTACACCTTC.

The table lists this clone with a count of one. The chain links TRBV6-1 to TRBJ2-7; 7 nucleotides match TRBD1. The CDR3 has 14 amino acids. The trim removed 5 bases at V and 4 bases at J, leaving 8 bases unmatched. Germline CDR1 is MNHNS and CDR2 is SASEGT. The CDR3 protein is CASSTGTVRYEQYF. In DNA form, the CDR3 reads TGTGCCAGCAGTACCGGGACAGTTCGGTACGAGCAGTACTTC.

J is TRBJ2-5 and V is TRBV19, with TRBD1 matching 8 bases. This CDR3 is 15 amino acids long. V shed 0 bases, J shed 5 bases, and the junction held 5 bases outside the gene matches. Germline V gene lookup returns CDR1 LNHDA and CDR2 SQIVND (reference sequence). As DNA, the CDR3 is TGTGCCAGTAGTATAGAGGCAGGGGGCAGCGAGACCCAGTACTTC. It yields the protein CASSIEAGGSETQYF.

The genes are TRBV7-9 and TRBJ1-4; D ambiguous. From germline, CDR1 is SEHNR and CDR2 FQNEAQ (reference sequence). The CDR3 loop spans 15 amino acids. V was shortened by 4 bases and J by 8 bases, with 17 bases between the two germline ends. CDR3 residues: CASSSPPSRGEKLFF. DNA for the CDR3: TGTGCCAGCAGCTCCCCCCCAAGCCGGGGAGAAAAACTGTTTTTT.

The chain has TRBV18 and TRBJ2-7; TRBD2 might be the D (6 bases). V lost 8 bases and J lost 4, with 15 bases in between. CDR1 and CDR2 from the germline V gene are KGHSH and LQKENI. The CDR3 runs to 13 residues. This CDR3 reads CASPRTGEYEQYF. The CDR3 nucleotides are TGTGCCAGCCCCCGTACGGGGGAGTACGAGCAGTACTTC.

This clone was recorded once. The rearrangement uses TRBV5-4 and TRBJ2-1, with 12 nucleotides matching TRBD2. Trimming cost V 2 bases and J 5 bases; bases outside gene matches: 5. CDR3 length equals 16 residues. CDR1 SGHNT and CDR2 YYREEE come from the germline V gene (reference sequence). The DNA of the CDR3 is TGTGCCAGCAGCTTAGGACTAGCGGGGCTTAACAATGAGCAGTTCTTC. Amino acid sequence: CASSLGLAGLNNEQFF.

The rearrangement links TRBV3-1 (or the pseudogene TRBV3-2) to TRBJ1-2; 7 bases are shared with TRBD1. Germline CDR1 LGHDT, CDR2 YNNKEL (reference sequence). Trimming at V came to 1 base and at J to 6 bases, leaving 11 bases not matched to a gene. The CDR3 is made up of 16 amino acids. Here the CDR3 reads CASSQGAEGAGNGYTF. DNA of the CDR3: TGTGCCAGCAGCCAAGGAGCGGAGGGGGCGGGCAATGGCTACACCTTC.

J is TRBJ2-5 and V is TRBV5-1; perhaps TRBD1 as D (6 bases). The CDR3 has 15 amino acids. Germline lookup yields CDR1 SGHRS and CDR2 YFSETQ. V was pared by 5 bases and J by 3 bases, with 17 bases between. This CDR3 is CASSLRGTSEETQYF. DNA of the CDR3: TGCGCCAGCAGTTTAAGGGGGACATCCGAAGAGACCCAGTACTTC.